Included here is one T cell receptor (beta chain) sequence, with context. What it binds is not known. Other DNA sequences in the same sample also yield this CDR3. This entry is derived from a study of T cell responses to AZD1222 COVID-19 vaccine. Study-level results: Sampling captured repertoires only after the peak T cell response. Spike-specific TCRs gained breadth and depth after people received two AZD1222 doses.

Germline CDR1 and CDR2: SGHAT and FQNNGV. The germline V and J ends were trimmed by 5 bases and 2 bases, with 7 bases remaining between them. This CDR3 has 12 amino acids. The protocol was immunoSEQ multiplex PCR, while the TCRdb copy is restricted to in-frame clones and leaves out a portion. The repertoire holds roughly 120,000 clones, with about 86% as singletons. The chain couples TRBV11-2 to TRBJ2-7; no definite D call. The sequences come from peripheral blood, collected 28 days after the second AZD1222 dose. This TCR was recovered from an adult who received the AZD1222 COVID-19 vaccine. CDR3 coding DNA: TGTGCCAGCAGCCCCATTGCCTACGAGCAGTACTTC. Translation: CASSPIAYEQYF.